Each of the 19 T cell receptor beta chains below was sequenced from the same sample in a study of shared clonotypes between healthy human individuals. The table came from immunoSEQ multiplex PCR; TCRdb's copy has only in-frame clones and leaves some out. Among about 480,000 clones listed, 75% to 80% were seen once. Sample: PBMCs. These TCRs come from a woman aged 40 to 50 in good health. Some clones in this sample may be carry-over from other donors' samples.

Turning to this clone: A clone one base away is much larger, so this may be a read error. The rearrangement joins TRBV7-9 to TRBJ2-3; D remains unclear. The CDR3 has 13 amino acids. The V end lost 1 base, the J end lost 2 bases, and 4 bases lay between the germline ends. Germline CDR1 SEHNR, CDR2 FQNEAQ (reference sequence). CDR3 DNA sequence: TGTGCCAGCAGCTTAGGGTTCACAGATACGCAGTATTTT. Amino acids: CASSLGFTDTQYF.

This clone is a singleton in its sample. J is TRBJ2-1 and V is TRBV29-1; D gene ambiguous. Trimming removed 4 bases from V and 10 bases from J, with 14 bases in between. The germline CDR1 and CDR2 sequences are SQVTM and ANQGSEA. This CDR3 is built from 12 residues. The CDR3 DNA is TGCAGCGTTGGGTCAGCGTTCGGGGAGCAGTTCTTC. Amino acid sequence: CSVGSAFGEQFF.

The chain links TRBV19 to TRBJ2-1; 15 positions match TRBD2. The trim removed 5 bases at V and 9 bases at J, leaving 11 bases unmatched. Looked up from germline, CDR1 is LNHDA and CDR2 is SQIVND (reference sequence). This CDR3 spans 17 amino acids. The CDR3 DNA reads as TGTGCCAGTAGTCACCCAACCTGGACTAGCGGGAGGGCTGAGCAGTTCTTC. This sequence encodes CASSHPTWTSGRAEQFF.

The chain links TRBV5-1 to TRBJ1-1; no reliable D call. Trimming removed 4 bases at V and 0 bases at J, with 16 bases between. The CDR3 consists of 16 residues. Germline V lookup: CDR1 SGHRS, CDR2 YFSETQ. The CDR3, as DNA: TGCGCCAGCAGCCCCGGTGATTCGCGAATGAACACTGAAGCTTTCTTT. Translation: CASSPGDSRMNTEAFF.

The gene calls are TRBV5-4 and TRBJ1-1, with unresolved D. This CDR3 spans 14 amino acids. V was cut by 0 bases and J by 6 bases, with 12 bases left in between. Germline CDR1 is SGHNT and CDR2 is YYREEE (reference sequence). DNA of the CDR3: TGTGCCAGCAGCTTGGGCGGAAGGGCGGCTGAAGCTTTCTTT. It yields the protein CASSLGGRAAEAFF.

This clone was found once. The rearrangement joins TRBV28 to TRBJ1-4; weak D call: TRBD1 (6 bases). CDR1 and CDR2 (germline): MDHEN, SYDVKM. CDR3 length: 15 residues. V gave up 11 bases and J gave up 8 bases, with 24 bases separating them. CDR3 nucleotides: TGTGCCGCCGGGACAAGCCCATCATACAACGAAAAACTGTTTTTT. Its protein product is CAAGTSPSYNEKLFF.

This clone was recorded many times. The chain employs TRBV2 and TRBJ1-1; unclear D gene. The CDR3 extends over 12 amino acids. The V gene lost 2 bases and the J gene lost 6 bases, with 7 bases spanning the gap. CDR1 is SNHLY and CDR2 is FYNNEI in the germline V gene. CDR3 residues: CASSERAAEAFF. DNA of the CDR3: TGTGCCAGCAGTGAAAGAGCGGCTGAAGCTTTCTTT.

This clone was seen a few times. CDR3 in DNA: TGCGCCAGCAGCTTGGCCGACAGGGTGGAAGCTTTCTTT. This sequence encodes CASSLADRVEAFF. J is TRBJ1-1 and V is TRBV5-1; 7 bases fit TRBD1. Germline assignment: CDR1 SGHRS and CDR2 YFSETQ. Trimming took 0 bases from V and 8 from J; bases not matched to a gene: 4. This CDR3 contains 13 residues.

The chain links TRBV7-6 to TRBJ2-3; no definite D call. Germline V gives CDR1 SGHVS, CDR2 FNYEAQ. The V end lost 5 bases, the J end lost 2 bases, and 20 bases lay between the germline ends. This CDR3 is 17 amino acids long. CDR3 protein: CASSPTAFPLDTDTQYF. Here the CDR3 DNA reads TGTGCCAGCAGCCCGACGGCCTTCCCTTTAGACACAGATACGCAGTATTTT.

This chain links TRBV2 with TRBJ2-1, with D perhaps TRBD1 (6 bases). Trimming shortened V by 10 bases and J by 6 bases, and 13 bases separated the two germline ends. Germline V gene sequence: CDR1 SNHLY, CDR2 FYNNEI. The length of the CDR3 is 12 residues. CDR3 nucleotide sequence: TGTGCCACCGCGCCGACAGGCAATGAGCAGTTCTTC. Its protein is CATAPTGNEQFF.

The chain joins TRBV5-1 to TRBJ2-3, with a weak D call TRBD2 (7 bases). Germline CDR1 SGHRS, CDR2 YFSETQ. V was trimmed by 0 bases and J by 5 bases, leaving 13 bases between them. This CDR3 spans 15 amino acids. In nucleotides, the CDR3 is TGCGCCAGCAGCTTGGTTGGGGGGGCTGGAGATACGCAGTATTTT. It specifies CASSLVGGAGDTQYF.

The CDR3: CASSLALPTDTQYF. DNA of the CDR3: TGTGCCAGCAGTTTAGCACTTCCCACAGATACGCAGTATTTT. The chain carries TRBV28 and TRBJ2-3; the D is unclear. Looked up from germline, CDR1 is MDHEN and CDR2 is SYDVKM. The CDR3 is 14 amino acids. Trimming shortened V by 2 bases and J by 2 bases, and 8 bases separated the two germline ends. The full variable domain, rest sourced from reference TRBV28 and TRBJ2-3, is DVKVTQSSRYLVKRTGEKVFLECVQDMDHENMFWYRQDPGLGLRLIYFSYDVKMKEKGDIPEGYSVSREKKERFSLILESASTNQTSMYLCASSLALPTDTQYFGPGTRLTVL.

To note about this clone: The junction and the germline gene differ at one end; a read error may be behind it. The V call is TRBV7-7, the J call TRBJ2-7; D gene uncertain. Germline CDR1 SSHAT, CDR2 FNYEAQ (reference sequence). The CDR3 contains 13 residues. The CDR3 sequence is CASSPTDANEQYF. DNA for the CDR3: TGTGCTAGCAGCCCGACGGATGCCAACGAGCAGTACTTC.

The chain combines TRBV6-1 with TRBJ1-3; D remains unclear. The germline V gene encodes CDR1 MNHNS and CDR2 SASEGT. The CDR3 consists of 15 residues. The ends were cut back, 2 bases at V and 0 bases at J, with 8 bases in the middle. The CDR3 loop reads CASSEIVFSGNTIYF. The CDR3 DNA sequence: TGTGCCAGCAGTGAAATAGTCTTCTCTGGAAACACCATATATTTT.

The V gene is TRBV28, the J gene TRBJ2-7; TRBD2 is a possible D gene (6 bases). CDR1 is MDHEN, CDR2 SYDVKM, per germline. This CDR3 has 14 amino acids. The germline V and J ends were trimmed by 7 bases and 7 bases, with 20 bases remaining between them. CDR3 sequence reads: CASTNSGGIREQYF. CDR3 nucleotide sequence: TGTGCCAGCACCAATTCCGGGGGAATTAGGGAGCAGTACTTC.

Note on this clone: This probably arose from a read error, given a far larger clone one base away. The chain links TRBV9 to TRBJ2-7; the D gene is possibly TRBD1 (6 bases). V was pared by 3 bases and J by 0 bases, with 10 bases between. CDR3 length: 14 amino acids. Per the germline V gene, CDR1 is SGDLS and CDR2 is YYNGEE. The CDR3 coding sequence is TGTGCCAGCAGCGCCGACAGGAACTCCTACGAGCAGTACTTC. Translated, it gives CASSADRNSYEQYF.

This chain joins TRBV5-1 and TRBJ2-1; the match to TRBD2 covers 16 bases. Germline assignment: CDR1 SGHRS and CDR2 YFSETQ. The CDR3 runs to 15 residues. Losses at the gene ends were 4 bases for V and 8 bases for J; bases not matched to a gene: 3. DNA of the CDR3: TGCGCCAGCAGCCCAGGGACTAGCGGGAGGGATGAGCAGTTCTTC. The encoded protein is CASSPGTSGRDEQFF.

This clone was recorded only once. This chain connects TRBV30 to TRBJ2-5; no definite D call. CDR3 length: 14 residues. Germline loops: CDR1 GTSNPN, CDR2 SVGIG (reference sequence). V lost 0 bases to trimming and J lost 1 base, with 9 bases between them. The CDR3 nucleotides read TGTGCCTGGAGTGTACGCAGGATCCAAGAGACCCAGTACTTC. Its protein is CAWSVRRIQETQYF.

The J gene is TRBJ2-7, the V gene TRBV5-6; 11 bases are shared with TRBD1. This CDR3 comprises 17 residues. The germline V gene encodes CDR1 SGHDT and CDR2 YYEEEE. The J segment lost 6 bases and the V segment lost 4 bases, leaving 15 bases of the junction unmatched. The CDR3 reads CASSATGQGGLAPEQYF. The CDR3 DNA sequence: TGTGCCAGCAGCGCGACGGGACAGGGGGGACTAGCTCCCGAGCAGTACTTC.